This T cell receptor beta chain was captured in a study of beta chain features in type 1 diabetes. Study in general: Examination covered 100 million to 140 million sorted cells spanning all samples. General study findings and limits: Patients showed naive, central memory and Treg TCRB repertoires that appeared more similar than those of healthy donors.

Via the markers CD45RO/CCR7/CD25/CD127/CD95/CD27, stem cell-like memory, regulatory, central memory and naive CD4+ cells were sorted. Details on this clone: Antigen unknown.

Every isolated RNA sample was fully reverse transcribed, so sequencing captured expressed TCRB transcripts. The protocol was immunoSEQ multiplex PCR, while the TCRdb copy is restricted to in-frame clones and leaves out a portion. The sample has 860,000 or so clones; about 17% are singletons. Per the germline V gene, CDR1 is SGDLS and CDR2 is YYNGEE. This CDR3 spans 16 amino acids. Trimming removed 0 bases from V and 6 bases from J, with 16 bases in between. The clonotype originates from a woman between 18 and 30 years old in good health. The sample consisted of naive CD4+ T cells from blood. V is TRBV9 and J is TRBJ2-1; D gene ambiguous. The CDR3 protein is CASSVEGSFGFNEQFF. The CDR3 region has the DNA TGTGCCAGCAGCGTAGAGGGTAGCTTCGGTTTCAATGAGCAGTTCTTC.